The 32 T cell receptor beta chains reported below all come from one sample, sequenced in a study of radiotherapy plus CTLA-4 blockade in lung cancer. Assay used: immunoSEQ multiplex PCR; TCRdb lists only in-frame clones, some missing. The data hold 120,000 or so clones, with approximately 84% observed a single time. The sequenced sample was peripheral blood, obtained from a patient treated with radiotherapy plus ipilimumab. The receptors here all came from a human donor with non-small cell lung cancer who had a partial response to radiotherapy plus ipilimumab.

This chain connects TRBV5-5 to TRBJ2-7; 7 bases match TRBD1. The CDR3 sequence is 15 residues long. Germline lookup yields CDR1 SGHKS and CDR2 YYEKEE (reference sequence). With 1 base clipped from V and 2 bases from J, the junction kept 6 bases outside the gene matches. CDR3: CASSLSGTATYEQYF. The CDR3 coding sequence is TGTGCCAGCAGCTTGTCGGGGACAGCGACCTACGAGCAGTACTTC.

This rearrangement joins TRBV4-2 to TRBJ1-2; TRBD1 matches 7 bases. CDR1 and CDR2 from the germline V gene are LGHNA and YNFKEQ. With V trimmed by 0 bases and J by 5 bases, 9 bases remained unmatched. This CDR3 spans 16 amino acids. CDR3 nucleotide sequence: TGTGCCAGCAGCCAAGATTCTGAGGGGGCGAGGTATGGCTACACCTTC. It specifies CASSQDSEGARYGYTF.

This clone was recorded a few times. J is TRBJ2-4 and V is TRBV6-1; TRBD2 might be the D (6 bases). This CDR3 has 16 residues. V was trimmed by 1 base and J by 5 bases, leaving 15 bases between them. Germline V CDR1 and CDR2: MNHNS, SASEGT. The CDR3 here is CASSEEASVFQNIQYF. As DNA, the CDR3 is TGTGCCAGCAGTGAAGAGGCTAGCGTTTTCCAAAACATTCAGTACTTC.

CDR3 DNA sequence: TGTGCCAGCAGCTTAGGTCGGGGTTCCAGCTCCTACAATGAGCAGTTCTTC. Protein: CASSLGRGSSSYNEQFF. The J gene is TRBJ2-1, the V gene TRBV5-4; a possible D gene is TRBD2 (5 bases). CDR3 length: 17 residues. CDR1 SGHNT and CDR2 YYREEE come from the germline V gene (reference sequence). Trimming left V 2 bases short and J 0 bases short, with 15 bases between.

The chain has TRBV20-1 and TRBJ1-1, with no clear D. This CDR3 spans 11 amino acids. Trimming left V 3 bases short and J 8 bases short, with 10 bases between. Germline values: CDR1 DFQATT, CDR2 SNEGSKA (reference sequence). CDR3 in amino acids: CSASNFQEAFF. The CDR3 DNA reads TGCAGTGCTAGTAATTTCCAGGAAGCTTTCTTT.

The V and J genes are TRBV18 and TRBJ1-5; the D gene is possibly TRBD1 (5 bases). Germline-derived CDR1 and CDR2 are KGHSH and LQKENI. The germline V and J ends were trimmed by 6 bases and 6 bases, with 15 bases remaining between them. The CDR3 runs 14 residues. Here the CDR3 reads CASSYNQGGQPQHF. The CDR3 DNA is TGTGCCAGCTCTTACAACCAGGGAGGTCAGCCCCAGCATTTT.

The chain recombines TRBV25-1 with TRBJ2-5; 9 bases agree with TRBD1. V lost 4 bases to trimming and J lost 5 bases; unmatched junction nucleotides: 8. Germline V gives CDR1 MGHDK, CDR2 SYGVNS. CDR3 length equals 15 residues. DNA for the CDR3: TGTGCCAGCAGTGTTACCGGACAGGGGATGGAGACCCAGTACTTC. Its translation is CASSVTGQGMETQYF.

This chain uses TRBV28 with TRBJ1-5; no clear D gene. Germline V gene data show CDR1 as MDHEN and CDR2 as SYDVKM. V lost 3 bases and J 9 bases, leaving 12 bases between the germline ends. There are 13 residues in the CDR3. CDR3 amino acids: CASSFDGGSPQHF. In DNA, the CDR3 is TGTGCCAGCAGTTTCGACGGCGGGTCGCCCCAGCATTTT.

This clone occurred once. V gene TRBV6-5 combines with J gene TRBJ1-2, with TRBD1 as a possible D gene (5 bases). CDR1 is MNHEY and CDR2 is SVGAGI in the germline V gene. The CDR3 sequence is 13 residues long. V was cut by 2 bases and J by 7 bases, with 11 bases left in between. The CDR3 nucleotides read TGTGCCAGCAGTTACGACAGTACTCTTGGCTACACCTTC. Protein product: CASSYDSTLGYTF.

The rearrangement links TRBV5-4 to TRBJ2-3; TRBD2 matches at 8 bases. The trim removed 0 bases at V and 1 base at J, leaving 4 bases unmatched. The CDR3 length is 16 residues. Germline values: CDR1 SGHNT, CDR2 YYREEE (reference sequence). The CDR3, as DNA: TGTGCCAGCAGCTTGGAAAGCGGGAGTGGCACAGATACGCAGTATTTT. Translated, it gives CASSLESGSGTDTQYF.

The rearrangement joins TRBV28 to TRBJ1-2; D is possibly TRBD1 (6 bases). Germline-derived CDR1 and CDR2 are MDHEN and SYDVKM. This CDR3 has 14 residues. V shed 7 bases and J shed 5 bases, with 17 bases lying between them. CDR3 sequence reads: CASIGGASVYGYTF. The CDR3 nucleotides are TGTGCCAGCATCGGGGGGGCTTCCGTATATGGCTACACCTTC.

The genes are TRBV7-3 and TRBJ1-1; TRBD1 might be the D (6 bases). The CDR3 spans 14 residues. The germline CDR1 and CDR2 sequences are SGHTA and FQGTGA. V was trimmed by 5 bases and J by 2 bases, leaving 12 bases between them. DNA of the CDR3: TGTGCCAGCAGCGCCACAGGGTTTAACACTGAAGCTTTCTTT. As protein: CASSATGFNTEAFF.

CDR3: CASQVGGVPYGYTF. The CDR3 nucleotides read TGTGCCTCTCAAGTAGGAGGGGTCCCCTATGGCTACACCTTC. This chain joins TRBV7-9 and TRBJ1-2, with a weak D call TRBD1 (5 bases). CDR1 is SEHNR, CDR2 FQNEAQ, per germline (reference sequence). Trimming pared 11 bases from V and 4 bases from J, leaving 20 bases between. There are 14 residues in the CDR3.

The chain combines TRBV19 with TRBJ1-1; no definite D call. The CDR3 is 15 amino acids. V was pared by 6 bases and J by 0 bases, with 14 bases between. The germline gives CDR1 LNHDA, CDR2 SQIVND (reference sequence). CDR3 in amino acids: CASRGRYQLNTEAFF. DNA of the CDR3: TGTGCCAGTAGGGGGAGATACCAACTGAACACTGAAGCTTTCTTT.

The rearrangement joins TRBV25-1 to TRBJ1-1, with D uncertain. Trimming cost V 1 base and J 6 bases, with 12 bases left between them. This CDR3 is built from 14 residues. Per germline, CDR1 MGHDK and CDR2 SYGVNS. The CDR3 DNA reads TGTGCCAGCAGTGAATCGAGAGGGTCCGCTGAAGCTTTCTTT. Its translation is CASSESRGSAEAFF.

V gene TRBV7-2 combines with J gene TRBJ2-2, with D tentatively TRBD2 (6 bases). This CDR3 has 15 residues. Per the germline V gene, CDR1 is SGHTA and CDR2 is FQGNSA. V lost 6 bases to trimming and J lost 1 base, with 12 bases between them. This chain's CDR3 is CASSWVGGNTGELFF. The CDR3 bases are TGTGCCAGCAGTTGGGTGGGAGGGAACACCGGGGAGCTGTTTTTT.

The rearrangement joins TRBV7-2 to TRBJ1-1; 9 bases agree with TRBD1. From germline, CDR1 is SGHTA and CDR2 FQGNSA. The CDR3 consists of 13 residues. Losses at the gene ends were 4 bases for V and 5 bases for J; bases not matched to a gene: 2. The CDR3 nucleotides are TGTGCCAGCAGCTGGGGACAGGGAACTGAAGCTTTCTTT. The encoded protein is CASSWGQGTEAFF.

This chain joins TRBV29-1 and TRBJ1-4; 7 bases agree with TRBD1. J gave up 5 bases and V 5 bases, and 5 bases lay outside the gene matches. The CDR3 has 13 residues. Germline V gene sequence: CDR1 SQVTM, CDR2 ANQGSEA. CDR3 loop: CSVWTGSNEKLFF. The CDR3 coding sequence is TGCAGCGTTTGGACAGGTTCAAATGAAAAACTGTTTTTT. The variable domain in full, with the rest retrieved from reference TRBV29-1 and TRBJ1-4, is SAVISQKPSRDICQRGTSLTIQCQVDSQVTMMFWYRQQPGQSLTLIATANQGSEATYESGFVIDKFPISRPNLTFSTLTVSNMSPEDSSIYLCSVWTGSNEKLFFGSGTQLSVL.

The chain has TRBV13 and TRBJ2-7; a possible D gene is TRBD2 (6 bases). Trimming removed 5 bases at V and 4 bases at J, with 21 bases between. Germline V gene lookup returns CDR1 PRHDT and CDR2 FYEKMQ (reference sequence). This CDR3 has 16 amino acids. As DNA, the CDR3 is TGTGCCAGCAGCCTATCCTCAGGCGGGATTATTTACGAGCAGTACTTC. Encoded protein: CASSLSSGGIIYEQYF.

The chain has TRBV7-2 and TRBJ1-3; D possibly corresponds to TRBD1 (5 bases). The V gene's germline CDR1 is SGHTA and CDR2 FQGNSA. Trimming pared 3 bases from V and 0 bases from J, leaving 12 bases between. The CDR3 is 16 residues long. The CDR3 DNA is TGTGCCAGCAGCTTGGGCTGGGGCGGCTCTGGAAACACCATATATTTT. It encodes CASSLGWGGSGNTIYF.

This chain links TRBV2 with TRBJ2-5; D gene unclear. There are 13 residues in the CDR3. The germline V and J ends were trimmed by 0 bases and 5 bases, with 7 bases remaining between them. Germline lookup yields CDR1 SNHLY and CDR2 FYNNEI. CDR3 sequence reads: CASSEALRETQYF. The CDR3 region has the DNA TGTGCCAGCAGTGAAGCGCTTCGGGAGACCCAGTACTTC. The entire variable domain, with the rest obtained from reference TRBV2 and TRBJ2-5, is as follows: EPEVTQTPSHQVTQMGQEVILRCVPISNHLYFYWYRQILGQKVEFLVSFYNNEISEKSEIFDDQFSVERPDGSNFTLKIRSTKLEDSAMYFCASSEALRETQYFGPGTRLLVL.

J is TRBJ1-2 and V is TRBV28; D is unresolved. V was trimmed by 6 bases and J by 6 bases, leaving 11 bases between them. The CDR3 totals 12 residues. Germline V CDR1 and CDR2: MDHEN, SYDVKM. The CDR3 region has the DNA TGTGCCAGCAGACCCTCAGTGGATGGCTACACCTTC. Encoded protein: CASRPSVDGYTF.

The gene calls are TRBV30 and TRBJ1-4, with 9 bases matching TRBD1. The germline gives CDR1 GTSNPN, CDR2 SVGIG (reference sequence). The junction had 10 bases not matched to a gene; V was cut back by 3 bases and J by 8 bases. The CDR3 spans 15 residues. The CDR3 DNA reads TGTGCCTGGAGCACCCGTGGACAGGGGAGGGAAAAACTGTTTTTT. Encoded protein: CAWSTRGQGREKLFF. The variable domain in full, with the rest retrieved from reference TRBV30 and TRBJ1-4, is SQTIHQWPATLVQPVGSPLSLECTVEGTSNPNLYWYRQAAGRGLQLLFYSVGIGQISSEVPQNLSASRPQDRQFILSSKKLLLSDSGFYLCAWSTRGQGREKLFFGSGTQLSVL.

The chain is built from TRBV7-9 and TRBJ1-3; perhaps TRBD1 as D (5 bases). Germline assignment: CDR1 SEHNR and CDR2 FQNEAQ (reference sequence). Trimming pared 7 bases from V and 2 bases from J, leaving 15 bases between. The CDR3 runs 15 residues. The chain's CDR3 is CASTLGRVAGNTIYF. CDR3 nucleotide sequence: TGTGCCAGCACGTTAGGCAGGGTGGCTGGAAACACCATATATTTT.

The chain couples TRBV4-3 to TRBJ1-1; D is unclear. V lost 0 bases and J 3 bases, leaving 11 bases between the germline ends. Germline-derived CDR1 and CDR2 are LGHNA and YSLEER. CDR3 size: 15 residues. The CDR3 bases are TGCGCCAGCAGCCAAGATTCAGATCTCCACACTGAAGCTTTCTTT. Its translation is CASSQDSDLHTEAFF.

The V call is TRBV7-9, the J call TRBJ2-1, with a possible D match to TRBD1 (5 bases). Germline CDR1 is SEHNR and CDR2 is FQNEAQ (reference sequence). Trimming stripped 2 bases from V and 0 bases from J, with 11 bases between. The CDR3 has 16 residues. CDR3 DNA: TGTGCCAGCAGCTTACAGGGTAGTAGCTCCTACAATGAGCAGTTCTTC. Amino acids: CASSLQGSSSYNEQFF.

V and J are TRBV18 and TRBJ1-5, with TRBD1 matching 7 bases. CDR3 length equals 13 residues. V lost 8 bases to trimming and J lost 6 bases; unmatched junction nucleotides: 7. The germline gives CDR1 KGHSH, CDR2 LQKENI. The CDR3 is CASRDSFGQPQHF. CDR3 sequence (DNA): TGTGCCAGCCGGGACAGCTTCGGTCAGCCCCAGCATTTT.

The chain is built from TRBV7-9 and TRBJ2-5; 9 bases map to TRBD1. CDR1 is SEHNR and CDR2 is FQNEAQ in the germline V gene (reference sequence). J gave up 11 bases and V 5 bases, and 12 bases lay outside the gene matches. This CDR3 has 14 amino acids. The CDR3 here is CASSNRDRESVQYF. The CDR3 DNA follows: TGTGCCAGCAGCAACCGGGACAGGGAATCGGTGCAGTACTTC.

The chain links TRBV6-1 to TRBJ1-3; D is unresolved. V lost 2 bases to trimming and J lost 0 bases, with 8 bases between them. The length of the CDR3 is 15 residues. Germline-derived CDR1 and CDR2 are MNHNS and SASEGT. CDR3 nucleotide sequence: TGTGCCAGCAGTGAACAGGTTTTCTCTGGAAACACCATATATTTT. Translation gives CASSEQVFSGNTIYF.

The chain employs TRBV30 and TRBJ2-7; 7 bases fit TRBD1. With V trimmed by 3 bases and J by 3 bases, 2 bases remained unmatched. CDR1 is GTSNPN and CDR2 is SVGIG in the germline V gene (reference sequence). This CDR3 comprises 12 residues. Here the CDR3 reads CAWRTGRYEQYF. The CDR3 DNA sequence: TGTGCCTGGAGGACAGGGCGCTACGAGCAGTACTTC.

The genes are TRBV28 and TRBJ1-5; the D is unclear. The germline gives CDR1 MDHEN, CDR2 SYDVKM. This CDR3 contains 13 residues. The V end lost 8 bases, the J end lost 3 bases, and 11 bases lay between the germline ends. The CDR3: CASDSSSNQPQHF. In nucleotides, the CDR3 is TGTGCCAGCGATTCGAGCTCCAATCAGCCCCAGCATTTT.

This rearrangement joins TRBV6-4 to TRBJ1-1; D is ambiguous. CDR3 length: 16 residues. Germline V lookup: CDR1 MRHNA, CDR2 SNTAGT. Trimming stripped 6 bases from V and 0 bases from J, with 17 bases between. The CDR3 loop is CASRVDASVLNTEAFF. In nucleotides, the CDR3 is TGTGCCAGCAGGGTAGATGCTTCCGTGCTGAACACTGAAGCTTTCTTT.